These T cell receptor beta chains were read from a single sample in a study of blood T cell repertoires in COVID-19. Assay: immunoSEQ multiplex PCR; the TCRdb copy retains only in-frame clones and omits some. The table shows under 150,000 clones, with roughly 80% occurring only once. Sample: peripheral blood. Receptor source: a woman aged 40 to 55 with active or convalescent COVID-19. Each CDR3 is given with its conserved first and last residue. The order of the fields is V gene, J gene, clone size, D gene, CDR3 DNA, CDR3 protein. D genes are given only for firm matches. Some rows mark clone size as missing; the rest say once, few, many or name a class of expanded clone.

TRBV19	TRBJ1-2	few	TRBD1	TGTGCCAGTAAAGGGGGACAGGGGGCTGGCTATGGCTACACCTTC	CASKGGQGAGYGYTF
TRBV28	TRBJ1-5	.	.	TGTGCCAGCAGCCCTGCGTGGCCCCAGCATTTT	CASSPAWPQHF
TRBV4-1	TRBJ1-6	.	.	TGCGCCAGCAGCCAAGGGGACTCAAGGCCTACCCTCCACTTT	CASSQGDSRPTLHF
TRBV9	TRBJ2-1	.	.	TGTGCCAGCAGCACCCGGGGGGCTACTGATACCGATGAGCAGTTCTTC	CASSTRGATDTDEQFF
TRBV20-1	TRBJ1-1	few	TRBD1	TGCAGTGCCGCGACAGGGACTGAAGCTTTCTTT	CSAATGTEAFF
TRBV28	TRBJ1-1	.	.	TGTGCCAGCAGCTCCAGGGGAATCCCGAACACTGAAGCTTTCTTT	CASSSRGIPNTEAFF
TRBV6-5	TRBJ2-3	.	TRBD1	TGTGCCAGCAACCTACAGGGGGCGCGGGCAGATACGCAGTATTTT	CASNLQGARADTQYF
TRBV9	TRBJ1-1	.	.	TGTGCCAGCAGCGTAGAACAGAACACTGAAGCTTTCTTT	CASSVEQNTEAFF
TRBV7-9	TRBJ2-2	.	.	TGTGCCAGCAGCCTCAGGGGAGCGAACACCGGGGAGCTGTTTTTT	CASSLRGANTGELFF
TRBV20-1	TRBJ1-2	.	TRBD1	TGCAGTGCTAGTGAGGGGGCAGGCTATGGCTACACCTTC	CSASEGAGYGYTF
TRBV5-1	TRBJ1-5	.	.	TGCGCCAGCAGCTCCCAACCGAGTAGCGGCCAGCCCCAGCATTTT	CASSSQPSSGQPQHF
TRBV9	TRBJ2-2	once	TRBD1	TGTGCCAGCAGCACCCAGGGGGCCACCGGGGAGCTGTTTTTT	CASSTQGATGELFF
TRBV6-5	TRBJ1-2	.	.	TGTGCCAGCAGCCCCGACAGATCAAGGAACTATGGCTACACCTTC	CASSPDRSRNYGYTF
TRBV28	TRBJ2-1	once	.	TGTGCCAGCAGTATAGCCACGGGTCCCCAAAATGAGCAGTTCTTC	CASSIATGPQNEQFF
TRBV24-1	TRBJ2-2	.	TRBD1	TGTGCCACCCGGGACAGGGAGACCGGGGAGCTGTTTTTT	CATRDRETGELFF
TRBV18	TRBJ1-2	once	.	TGTGCCAGCTCACCACTGGACAGCACTAACTATGGCTACACCTTC	CASSPLDSTNYGYTF
TRBV28	TRBJ1-1	.	.	TGTGCCAGCAGGTCCGGGGGTGTGAACACTGAAGCTTTCTTT	CASRSGGVNTEAFF
TRBV3-1/TRBV3-2	TRBJ1-1	.	.	TGTGCCAGCTCGTTACAGGCCGGTGGAGCTTTCTTT	CASSLQAGGAFF
TRBV24-1	TRBJ1-1	.	.	TGTGCCACCAGTGATCCCGTAGTGGCTGAAGCTTTCTTT	CATSDPVVAEAFF
TRBV15	TRBJ1-4	once	.	TGTGCCACCAGCAGACCCGCCAGTAATGAAAAACTGTTTTTT	CATSRPASNEKLFF
TRBV6-5	TRBJ2-1	.	.	TGTGCCAGCAGGATCGACAGAAGCTCCTACAATGAGCAGTTCTTC	CASRIDRSSYNEQFF
TRBV9	TRBJ2-3	.	.	TGTGCCAGCAGCGCCCTAGCAGAGAGCACAGATACGCAGTATTTT	CASSALAESTDTQYF
TRBV30	TRBJ1-2	.	.	TGTGCCTTAGAATTTAACTATGGCTACACCTTC	CALEFNYGYTF
TRBV15	TRBJ2-3	.	.	TGTGCCACCAGCTCGCGGACTGCTAGCACAGATACGCAGTATTTT	CATSSRTASTDTQYF
TRBV4-1	TRBJ2-3	.	TRBD2	TGCGCCAGCAGCCAACCAGGCCATCTAGCGGGCACAGATACGCAGTATTTT	CASSQPGHLAGTDTQYF
TRBV10-1	TRBJ1-1	.	TRBD1	TGCGCCAGCAGTGAGACAGGGGGCGTTGGAGCTTTCTTT	CASSETGGVGAFF
TRBV18	TRBJ2-3	once	TRBD1	TGTGCCAGCTCACCTCGGACAGGGACCACAGATACGCAGTATTTT	CASSPRTGTTDTQYF
TRBV7-2	TRBJ1-1	.	.	TGTGCCAGCAGCTTAGCGCCACAGAACACTGAAGCTTTCTTT	CASSLAPQNTEAFF
TRBV4-2	TRBJ2-7	few	TRBD1	TGTGCCAGCAGCCAAGCCCGGGGACAGGGGTACGAGCAGTACTTC	CASSQARGQGYEQYF
TRBV11-2	TRBJ2-1	.	.	TGTGCCAGCAGCTTAGTCCTCGTTGGGGGCCATGAGCAGTTCTTC	CASSLVLVGGHEQFF
TRBV19	TRBJ1-2	.	TRBD1	TGTGCCAGTAGTGTACCACCGGGACAGGGAGCCCATGGCTACACCTTC	CASSVPPGQGAHGYTF
TRBV7-7	TRBJ2-1	.	.	TGTGCTAGCAGCTTAGGAACAGATGCTACTAATGAGCAGTTCTTC	CASSLGTDATNEQFF
TRBV10-1	TRBJ2-3	.	TRBD1	TGCGCCAGCTCAGGACAGGGGGCTTGGGATACGCAGTATTTT	CASSGQGAWDTQYF
TRBV11-2	TRBJ1-6	.	.	TGTGCCAGCAGCTTAGGAGGGGGATATAATTCACCCCTCCACTTT	CASSLGGGYNSPLHF
TRBV4-1	TRBJ2-7	.	.	TGCGCCAGCAGCCAAGATCGGCCCCAGGGGCTCTACGAGCAGTACTTC	CASSQDRPQGLYEQYF
TRBV7-9	TRBJ1-2	.	.	TGTGCCAGCAGCTTAGTACCAGGCAGGGGAAAGGGCGGCTACACCTTC	CASSLVPGRGKGGYTF
TRBV20-1	TRBJ1-2	.	.	TGCAGTGCTAGTCCAACCAGCGGGGCAGAAGGCTACACCTTC	CSASPTSGAEGYTF
TRBV28	TRBJ1-2	.	.	TGTGCCAGCAGCCGTACACAGAGCCCCGGCAATGGCTACACCTTC	CASSRTQSPGNGYTF
TRBV15	TRBJ1-2	few	.	TGTGCCACCAGCGGTTCCCTCCGGGGGTTGGACTATGGCTACACCTTC	CATSGSLRGLDYGYTF
TRBV11-2	TRBJ1-2	once	.	TGTGCCAGCAGCTTAGACAGGGATAATGGCTACACCTTC	CASSLDRDNGYTF
TRBV24-1	TRBJ2-3	.	.	TGTGCCACCAGTGATTTCCGGAACAGGGACACAGATACGCAGTATTTT	CATSDFRNRDTDTQYF
TRBV9	TRBJ2-7	.	TRBD1	TGTGCCAGCAGCGTAGAGACAGGGGGAACCTACGAGCAGTACTTC	CASSVETGGTYEQYF
TRBV5-1	TRBJ2-3	once	TRBD2	TGCGCCAGCAGCCCCGGACTAGCGGGGAGCTGGGGCACAGATACGCAGTATTTT	CASSPGLAGSWGTDTQYF
TRBV7-2	TRBJ2-5	.	.	TGTGCCAGCAGCTTAGCGCGTACTAGTGCCCAAGAGACCCAGTACTTC	CASSLARTSAQETQYF
TRBV9	TRBJ1-1	.	TRBD1	TGTGCCAGCAGCCCACCAGGGGACAGCTACACTGAAGCTTTCTTT	CASSPPGDSYTEAFF
TRBV7-2	TRBJ1-2	once	TRBD1	TGTGCCAGCAGCTCCCGAGGAGGGGGCATCGGTGGCTACACCTTC	CASSSRGGGIGGYTF
TRBV7-9	TRBJ2-3	.	TRBD1	TGTGCCAGCAGCTATTCGACAGGGACCACAGATACGCAGTATTTT	CASSYSTGTTDTQYF
TRBV2	TRBJ1-2	.	TRBD1	TGTGCCAGCAACATGGCCGACAGGGCTGGCTATGGCTACACCTTC	CASNMADRAGYGYTF
TRBV25-1	TRBJ1-2	.	TRBD1	TGTGCCAGCAGTGACCAGGGGGGCTATGGCTACACCTTC	CASSDQGGYGYTF
TRBV7-9	TRBJ1-1	.	TRBD1	TGTGCCAGCAGCTTAAGTGGGCAGGGGGCTACTGAAGCTTTCTTT	CASSLSGQGATEAFF
TRBV10-1	TRBJ1-6	.	.	TGCGCCAGCAGTGAACAGGGAAATTCACCCCTCCACTTT	CASSEQGNSPLHF
TRBV19	TRBJ1-1	.	TRBD1	TGTGCCAGTAGTGCCGGGACAGGCGATGAAGCTTTCTTT	CASSAGTGDEAFF
TRBV28	TRBJ1-4	.	TRBD1	TGTGCCAGCAGTGCGACCCCGGGACAGACGGCAACTAATGAAAAACTGTTTTTT	CASSATPGQTATNEKLFF
TRBV7-9	TRBJ2-1	.	TRBD2	TGTGCCAGCAGCTTTGGCCTAGCGGGAGGACGTGTCGATGAGCAGTTCTTC	CASSFGLAGGRVDEQFF
TRBV28	TRBJ1-5	.	.	TGTGCCAGCAGTTTATCCGAAACTTTTTTCAATCAGCCCCAGCATTTT	CASSLSETFFNQPQHF
TRBV29-1	TRBJ2-7	.	.	TGCAGCGCCTACGTCGAGAGGGCCAACGAGCAGTACTTC	CSAYVERANEQYF
TRBV7-9	TRBJ1-5	.	.	TGTGCCAGCAGTCTGAGGCGGGCTTTCAATCAGCCCCAGCATTTT	CASSLRRAFNQPQHF
TRBV30	TRBJ2-2	.	.	TGTGCCTGGAGTCCGGGACTTCACTCCGGGGAGCTGTTTTTT	CAWSPGLHSGELFF
TRBV19	TRBJ1-2	.	.	TGTGCCAGTAGTACAAGGACAGAAAGTACACTTAACTATGGCTACACCTTC	CASSTRTESTLNYGYTF
TRBV24-1	TRBJ2-1	.	TRBD1	TGTGCCACCAGAGGGACAGGGGACTTGAATGAGCAGTTCTTC	CATRGTGDLNEQFF